The next 10 T cell receptor beta chains were all read from a single sample in a study of identical twins (TCRdb year 2016). The library relied on 5' RACE. These reads were obtained on an Illumina HiSeq 2000. The public reads were reprocessed in TCRdb via fastp at Q25 and MiXCR, keeping in-frame beta chains. Entries that share a CDR3 protein sequence are merged under the most common genes and DNA. The sample table lists 500,000 to 550,000 distinct CDR3 sequences, 20% to 25% of them with a count of one. The ten top clones hold around 0.91% of the sample. These data also featured in a second study, about T cells expressing NK-cell markers.

The sequencing sample was made of CD4+ T cells sorted from blood. The receptors were gathered from a woman under 30 in good health.

This clonotype was counted only a few times. This chain joins TRBV21-1 and TRBJ2-5; no DNA check was done on the table's D call, TRBD2. TRBV21-1 corresponds to a pseudogene. The length of the CDR3 is 18 residues. The CDR3 coding sequence is TGTGCCAGCAGCAAAGCGGGGACTAGCGGGAGGGAGGGAGAGACCCAGTACTTC. This encodes CASSKAGTSGREGETQYF.

The rearrangement uses TRBV20-1 and TRBJ2-4, with 8 bases matching TRBD1. This CDR3 region has 12 residues. J was trimmed by 9 bases and V by 5 bases; bases with no gene match: 6. Germline V gene lookup returns CDR1 DFQATT and CDR2 SNEGSKA (reference sequence). The CDR3 coding sequence is TGCAGTGCTTCAGGGGGCTCAACCATTCAGTACTTC. The encoded protein is CSASGGSTIQYF.

The gene calls are TRBV20-1 and TRBJ1-2; D not certain. V gave up 6 bases and J gave up 2 bases, with 7 bases separating them. Per germline, CDR1 DFQATT and CDR2 SNEGSKA (reference sequence). The CDR3 covers 11 residues. The DNA of the CDR3 is TGCAGTGCCCCCAACAACTATGGCTACACCTTC. Its protein is CSAPNNYGYTF.

This clonotype has more than one count but fewer than ten. The rearrangement links TRBV29-1 to TRBJ1-1; 8 bases are a match to TRBD1. Germline V gene lookup returns CDR1 SQVTM and CDR2 ANQGSEA. The CDR3 runs 13 residues. After removal of 3 bases from V and 4 bases from J, the junction contained 4 bases not matched to a gene. The CDR3 is CSVENGQGTEAFF. The CDR3 region has the DNA TGCAGCGTTGAGAACGGACAGGGCACTGAAGCTTTCTTT.

This clonotype was detected a few times. The chain links TRBV11-2 to TRBJ2-3; possible D gene TRBD2, 5 bases. The V end lost 4 bases, the J end lost 4 bases, and 9 bases lay between the germline ends. Germline-derived CDR1 and CDR2 are SGHAT and FQNNGV. The CDR3 has 13 amino acids. In DNA, the CDR3 is TGTGCCAGCAGCTGGGCGGGCGCAGATACGCAGTATTTT. This translates into CASSWAGADTQYF.

This clonotype was seen a handful of times. The chain couples TRBV20-1 to TRBJ1-1; weak D call: TRBD1 (5 bases). CDR1 is DFQATT, CDR2 SNEGSKA, per germline (reference sequence). With 7 bases removed from V and 4 bases from J, the gap between germline ends came to 13 bases. This CDR3 region has 12 residues. The CDR3 loop reads CSVEGDSTEAFF. In DNA, the CDR3 is TGCAGTGTCGAAGGGGATAGCACTGAAGCTTTCTTT.

The rearrangement uses TRBV11-2 and TRBJ2-3; D is possibly TRBD2 (5 bases). Trimming stripped 5 bases from V and 6 bases from J, with 15 bases between. This CDR3 is built from 14 residues. Germline V gene lookup returns CDR1 SGHAT and CDR2 FQNNGV. The DNA of the CDR3 is TGTGCCAGCAGCCGAGGGATCCTTGGGGATACGCAGTATTTT. Its translation: CASSRGILGDTQYF. Together with reference TRBV11-2 and TRBJ2-3, the CDR3 gives the full variable domain: EAGVAQSPRYKIIEKRQSVAFWCNPISGHATLYWYQQILGQGPKLLIQFQNNGVVDDSQLPKDRFSAERLKGVDSTLKIQPAKLEDSAVYLCASSRGILGDTQYFGPGTRLTVL.

The rearrangement links TRBV6-2 or TRBV6-3 to TRBJ2-2; D not resolved. Germline CDR1 is MNHEY and CDR2 is SVGEGT. This CDR3 contains 16 residues. V lost 5 bases and J 4 bases, leaving 17 bases between the germline ends. CDR3 sequence: CASSPFSALGTGELFF. CDR3 bases: TGTGCCAGCAGTCCGTTTTCAGCGTTAGGCACCGGGGAGCTGTTTTTT.

The gene calls are TRBV2 and TRBJ2-3, with TRBD2 matching 9 bases. V gave up 11 bases and J gave up 2 bases; unmatched junction bases: 8. Per the germline V gene, CDR1 is SNHLY and CDR2 is FYNNEI. This CDR3 has 14 amino acids. Written as DNA, the CDR3 is TGTGCCGGGACGCGGGGGGGGACCACAGATACGCAGTATTTT. The encoded protein is CAGTRGGTTDTQYF. The full variable domain, in which reference TRBV2 and TRBJ2-3 provide the parts outside the CDR3, is EPEVTQTPSHQVTQMGQEVILRCVPISNHLYFYWYRQILGQKVEFLVSFYNNEISEKSEIFDDQFSVERPDGSNFTLKIRSTKLEDSAMYFCAGTRGGTTDTQYFGPGTRLTVL.

This clonotype has only a few counts. The V call is TRBV12-3 or TRBV12-4, the J call TRBJ2-1; D is possibly TRBD2 (6 bases). The CDR3 spans 15 residues. The V and J ends lost 5 bases and 5 bases respectively, with 16 bases between them. In nucleotides, the CDR3 is TGTGCCAGCAGTAATGGGGAGGAGCGGAACAATGAGCAGTTCTTC. It codes for CASSNGEERNNEQFF.